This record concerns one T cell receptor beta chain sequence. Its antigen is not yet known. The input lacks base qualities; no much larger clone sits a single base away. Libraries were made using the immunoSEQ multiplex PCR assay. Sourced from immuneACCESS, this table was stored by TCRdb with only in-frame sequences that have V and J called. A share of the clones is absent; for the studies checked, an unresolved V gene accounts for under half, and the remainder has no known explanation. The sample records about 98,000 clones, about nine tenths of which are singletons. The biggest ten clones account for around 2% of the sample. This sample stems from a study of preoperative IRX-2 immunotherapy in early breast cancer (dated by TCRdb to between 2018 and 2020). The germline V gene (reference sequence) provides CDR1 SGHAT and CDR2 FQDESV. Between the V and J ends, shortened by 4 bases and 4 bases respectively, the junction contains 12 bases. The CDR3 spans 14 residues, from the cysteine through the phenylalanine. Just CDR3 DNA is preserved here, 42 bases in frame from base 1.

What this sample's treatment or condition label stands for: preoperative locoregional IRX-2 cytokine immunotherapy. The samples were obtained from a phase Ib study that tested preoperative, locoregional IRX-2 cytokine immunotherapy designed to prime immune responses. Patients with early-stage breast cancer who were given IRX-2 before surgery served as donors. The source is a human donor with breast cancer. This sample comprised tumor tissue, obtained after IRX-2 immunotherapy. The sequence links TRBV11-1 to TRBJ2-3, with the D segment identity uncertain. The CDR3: CASSSVQKADTQYF. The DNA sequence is TGTGCCAGCAGCTCCGTCCAGAAGGCAGATACGCAGTATTTT.